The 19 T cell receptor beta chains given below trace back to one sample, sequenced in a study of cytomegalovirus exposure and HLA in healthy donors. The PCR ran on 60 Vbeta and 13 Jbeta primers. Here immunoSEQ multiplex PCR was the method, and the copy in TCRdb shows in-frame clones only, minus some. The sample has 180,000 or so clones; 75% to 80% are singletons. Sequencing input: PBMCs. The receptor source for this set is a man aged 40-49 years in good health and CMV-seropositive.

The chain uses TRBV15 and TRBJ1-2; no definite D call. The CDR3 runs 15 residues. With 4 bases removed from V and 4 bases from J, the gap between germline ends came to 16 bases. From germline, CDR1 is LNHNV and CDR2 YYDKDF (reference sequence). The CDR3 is CATSTPPQDAYGYTF. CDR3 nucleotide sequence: TGTGCCACCAGCACGCCCCCCCAGGATGCCTATGGCTACACCTTC.

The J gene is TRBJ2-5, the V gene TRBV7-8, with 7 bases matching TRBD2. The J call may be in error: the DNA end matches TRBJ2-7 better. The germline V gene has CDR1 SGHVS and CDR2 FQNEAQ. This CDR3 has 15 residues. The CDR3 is CASSPFEGGPFEQYF. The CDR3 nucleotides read TGTGCCAGCAGCCCCTTTGAGGGAGGGCCTTTCGAGCAGTACTTC.

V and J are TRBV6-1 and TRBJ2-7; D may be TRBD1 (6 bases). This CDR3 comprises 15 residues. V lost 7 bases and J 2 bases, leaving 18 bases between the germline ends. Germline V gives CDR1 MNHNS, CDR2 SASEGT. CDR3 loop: CASILGQDRTYEQYF. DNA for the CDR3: TGTGCCAGCATCCTAGGGCAGGACAGAACCTACGAGCAGTACTTC.

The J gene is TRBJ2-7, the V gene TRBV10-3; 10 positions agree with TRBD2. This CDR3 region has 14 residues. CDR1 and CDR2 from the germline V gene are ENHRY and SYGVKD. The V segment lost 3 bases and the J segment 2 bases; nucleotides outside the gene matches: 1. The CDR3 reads CAISDLAGAYEQYF. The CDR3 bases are TGTGCCATCAGTGACCTAGCGGGAGCCTACGAGCAGTACTTC.

CDR3: CASSLRADTQYF. CDR3 DNA: TGTGCCAGCAGCTTAAGAGCAGATACGCAGTATTTT. The chain recombines TRBV11-2 with TRBJ2-3; D is undetermined. V was pared by 2 bases and J by 4 bases, with 4 bases between. CDR3 length: 12 residues. Germline loops: CDR1 SGHAT, CDR2 FQNNGV.

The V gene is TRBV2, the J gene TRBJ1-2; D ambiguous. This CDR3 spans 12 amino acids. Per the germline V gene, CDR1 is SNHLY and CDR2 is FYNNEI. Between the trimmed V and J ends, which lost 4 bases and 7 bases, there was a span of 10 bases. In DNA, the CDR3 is TGTGCCAGCAGTGGAGAGGGCGGTGGCTACACCTTC. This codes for CASSGEGGGYTF. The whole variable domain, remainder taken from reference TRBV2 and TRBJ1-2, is EPEVTQTPSHQVTQMGQEVILRCVPISNHLYFYWYRQILGQKVEFLVSFYNNEISEKSEIFDDQFSVERPDGSNFTLKIRSTKLEDSAMYFCASSGEGGGYTFGSGTRLTVV.

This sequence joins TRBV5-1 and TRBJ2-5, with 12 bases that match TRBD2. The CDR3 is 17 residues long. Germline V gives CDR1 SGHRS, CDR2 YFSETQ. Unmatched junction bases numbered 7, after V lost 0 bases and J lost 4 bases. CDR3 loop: CASSLGQRLAGAETQYF. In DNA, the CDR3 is TGCGCCAGCAGCTTGGGCCAGAGACTAGCGGGAGCAGAGACCCAGTACTTC.

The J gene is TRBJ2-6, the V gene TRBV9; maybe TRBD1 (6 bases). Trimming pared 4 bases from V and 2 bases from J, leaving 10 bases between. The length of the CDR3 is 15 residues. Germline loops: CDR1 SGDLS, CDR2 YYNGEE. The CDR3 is CASSREGAGANVLTF. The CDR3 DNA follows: TGTGCCAGCAGCCGCGAGGGGGCTGGGGCCAACGTCCTGACTTTC.

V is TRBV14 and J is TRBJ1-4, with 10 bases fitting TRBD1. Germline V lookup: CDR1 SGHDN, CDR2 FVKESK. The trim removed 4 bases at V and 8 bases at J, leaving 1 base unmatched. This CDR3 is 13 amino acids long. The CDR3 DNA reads TGTGCCAGCAGCCGGGGACAGGGGGAAAAACTGTTTTTT. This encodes CASSRGQGEKLFF.

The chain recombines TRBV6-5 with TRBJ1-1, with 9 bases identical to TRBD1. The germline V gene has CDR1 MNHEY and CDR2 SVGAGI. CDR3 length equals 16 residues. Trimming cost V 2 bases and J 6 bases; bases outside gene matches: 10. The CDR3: CASSYPGQGYGSEAFF. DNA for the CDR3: TGTGCCAGCAGTTACCCGGGACAGGGATACGGGTCTGAAGCTTTCTTT.

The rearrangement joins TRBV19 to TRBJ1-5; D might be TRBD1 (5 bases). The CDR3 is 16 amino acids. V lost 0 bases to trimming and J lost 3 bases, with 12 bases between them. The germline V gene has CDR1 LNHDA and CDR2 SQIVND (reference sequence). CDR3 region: CASSIDLGAVNQPQHF. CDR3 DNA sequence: TGTGCCAGTAGTATAGATCTTGGGGCAGTCAATCAGCCCCAGCATTTT. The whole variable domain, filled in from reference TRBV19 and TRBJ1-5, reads DGGITQSPKYLFRKEGQNVTLSCEQNLNHDAMYWYRQDPGQGLRLIYYSQIVNDFQKGDIAEGYSVSREKKESFPLTVTSAQKNPTAFYLCASSIDLGAVNQPQHFGDGTRLSIL.

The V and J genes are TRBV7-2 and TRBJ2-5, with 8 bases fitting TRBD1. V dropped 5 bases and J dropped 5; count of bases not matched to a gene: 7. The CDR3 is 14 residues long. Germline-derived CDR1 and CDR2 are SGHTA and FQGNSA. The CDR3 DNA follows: TGTGCCAGCAGCCCCTTGACAGGGGCGGAGACCCAGTACTTC. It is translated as CASSPLTGAETQYF.

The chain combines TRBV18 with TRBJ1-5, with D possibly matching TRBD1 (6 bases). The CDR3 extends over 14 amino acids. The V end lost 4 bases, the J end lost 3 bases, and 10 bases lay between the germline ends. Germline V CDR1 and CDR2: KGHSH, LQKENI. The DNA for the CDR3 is TGTGCCAGCTCACGGACAGAGGACAATCAGCCCCAGCATTTT. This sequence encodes CASSRTEDNQPQHF.

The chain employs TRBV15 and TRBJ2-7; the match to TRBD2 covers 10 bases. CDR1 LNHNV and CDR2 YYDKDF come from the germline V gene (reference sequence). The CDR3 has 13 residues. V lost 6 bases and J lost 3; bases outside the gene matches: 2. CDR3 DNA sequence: TGTGCCACCAGGGCTAGCGGGAGCTACGAGCAGTACTTC. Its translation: CATRASGSYEQYF.

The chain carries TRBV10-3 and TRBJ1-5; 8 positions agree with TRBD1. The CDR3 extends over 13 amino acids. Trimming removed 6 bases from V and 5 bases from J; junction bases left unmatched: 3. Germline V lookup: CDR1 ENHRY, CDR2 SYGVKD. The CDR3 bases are TGTGCCATCAGGGGACAGGTGGATCAGCCCCAGCATTTT. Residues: CAIRGQVDQPQHF.

The CDR3 bases are TGTGCCAGCAGCTTGGACCAGGGGTACGGTGAAAAACTGTTTTTT. Translation: CASSLDQGYGEKLFF. The chain links TRBV5-4 to TRBJ1-4; perhaps TRBD1 as D (6 bases). Germline V gene sequence: CDR1 SGHNT, CDR2 YYREEE (reference sequence). CDR3 length: 15 amino acids. Trimming stripped 0 bases from V and 7 bases from J, with 13 bases between. Based on the CDR3 plus reference TRBV5-4 and TRBJ1-4, the full variable domain is ETGVTQSPTHLIKTRGQQVTLRCSSQSGHNTVSWYQQALGQGPQFIFQYYREEENGRGNFPPRFSGLQFPNYSSELNVNALELDDSALYLCASSLDQGYGEKLFFGSGTQLSVL.

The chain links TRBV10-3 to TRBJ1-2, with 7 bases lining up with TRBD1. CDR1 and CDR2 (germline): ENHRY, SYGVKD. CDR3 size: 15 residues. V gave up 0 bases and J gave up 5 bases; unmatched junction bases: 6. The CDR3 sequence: CAISESQGVSYGYTF. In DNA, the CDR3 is TGTGCCATCAGTGAGTCGCAGGGGGTTAGTTATGGCTACACCTTC.

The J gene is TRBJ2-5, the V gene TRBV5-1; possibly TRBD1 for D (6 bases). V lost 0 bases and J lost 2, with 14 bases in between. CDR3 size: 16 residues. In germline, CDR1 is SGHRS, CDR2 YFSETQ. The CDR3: CASSLGPGALQETQYF. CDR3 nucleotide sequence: TGCGCCAGCAGCTTGGGGCCAGGGGCACTTCAAGAGACCCAGTACTTC.

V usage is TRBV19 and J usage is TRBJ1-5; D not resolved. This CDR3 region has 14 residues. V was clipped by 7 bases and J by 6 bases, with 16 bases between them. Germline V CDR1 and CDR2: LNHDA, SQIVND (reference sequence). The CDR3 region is CASNPTRAGQPQHF. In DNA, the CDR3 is TGTGCCAGTAATCCGACCCGAGCGGGTCAGCCCCAGCATTTT.